The source of this T cell receptor (beta chain) is a study of spatial heterogeneity in lung cancer. Looking at the study overall: Each distinct TCR and UMI combination averaged more than ten appearances in raw reads.

The V gene end was trimmed by 4 bases and the J gene end by 2 bases; junction bases not matched to a gene: 15. This CDR3 comprises 18 residues. CDR1 is MGHRA and CDR2 is YSYEKL in the germline V gene. All TCR cDNA molecules were individually tagged with a unique molecular identifier. In TCRdb, the 5' RACE reads were re-called with MiXCR into one record per CDR3 protein. Counted here are under 80,000 distinct CDR3 sequences, roughly 6.6% occurring once; the ten biggest clones make up 14% to 15%. The time point: sample taken at primary tumor resection. Samples were donated by 72 untreated early-stage non-small cell lung cancer patients. In each case, whole RNA from tumor, nontumor lung or frozen PBMC was sequenced unsorted. In this sample, this clonotype turned up many times.

The chain combines TRBV4-1 with TRBJ2-5; 8 bases fit TRBD2. The starting material was PBMCs, obtained at surgery. This clonotype originated in a female donor with early-stage non-small cell lung cancer. The CDR3 here is CASSPRPARAGVQETQYF. As DNA, the CDR3 is TGCGCCAGCAGCCCCCGTCCCGCCCGAGCGGGGGTTCAAGAGACCCAGTACTTC.